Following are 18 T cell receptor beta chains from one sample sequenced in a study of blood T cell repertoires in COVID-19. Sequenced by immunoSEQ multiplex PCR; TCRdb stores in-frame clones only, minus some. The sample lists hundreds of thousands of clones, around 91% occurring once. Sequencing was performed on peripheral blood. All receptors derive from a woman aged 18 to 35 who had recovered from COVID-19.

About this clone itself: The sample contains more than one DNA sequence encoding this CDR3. The CDR3 DNA sequence: TGCGCCAGCAGCTTGTCGGGATCAGGAAACACCATATATTTT. Its protein product is CASSLSGSGNTIYF. The rearrangement uses TRBV5-1 and TRBJ1-3; D unresolved. Between the trimmed V and J ends, which lost 1 base and 4 bases, there was a span of 9 bases. The CDR3 runs 14 residues. CDR1 SGHRS and CDR2 YFSETQ come from the germline V gene.

The CDR3 is CSVYTGVDTEAFF. Here the CDR3 DNA reads TGCAGCGTCTATACAGGGGTGGACACTGAAGCTTTCTTT. V and J are TRBV29-1 and TRBJ1-1; 7 positions agree with TRBD1. The CDR3 sequence is 13 residues long. From germline, CDR1 is SQVTM and CDR2 ANQGSEA. V gave up 6 bases and J gave up 3 bases; unmatched junction bases: 7.

CDR3 loop: CASSHLDSGRTDTQYF. In DNA form, the CDR3 reads TGTGCCAGCAGCCATCTGGACAGCGGCCGCACAGATACGCAGTATTTT. The chain carries TRBV5-4 and TRBJ2-3; D may be TRBD1 (6 bases). V shed 4 bases and J shed 1 base, with 16 bases lying between them. The CDR3 runs to 16 residues. Germline V CDR1 and CDR2: SGHNT, YYREEE (reference sequence).

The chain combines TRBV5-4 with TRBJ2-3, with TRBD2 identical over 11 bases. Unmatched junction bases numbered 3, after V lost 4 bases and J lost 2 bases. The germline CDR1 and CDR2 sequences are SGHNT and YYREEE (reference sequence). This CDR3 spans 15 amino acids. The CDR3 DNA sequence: TGTGCCAGCAGCACACTAGCGGGAGACACAGATACGCAGTATTTT. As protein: CASSTLAGDTDTQYF.

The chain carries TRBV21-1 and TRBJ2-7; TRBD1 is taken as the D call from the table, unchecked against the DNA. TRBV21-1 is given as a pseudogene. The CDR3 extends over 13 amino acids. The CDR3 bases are TGTGCCAGCAGCGGCCGGGACATCGTTGAGCAGTACGTC. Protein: CASSGRDIVEQYV.

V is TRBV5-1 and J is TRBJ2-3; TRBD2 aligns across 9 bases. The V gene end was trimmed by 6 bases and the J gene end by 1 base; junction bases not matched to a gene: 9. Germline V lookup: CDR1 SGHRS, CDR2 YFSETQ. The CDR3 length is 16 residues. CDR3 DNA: TGCGCCAGCAAGGGCGGGAGGGCCGGGGGCACAGATACGCAGTATTTT. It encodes CASKGGRAGGTDTQYF.

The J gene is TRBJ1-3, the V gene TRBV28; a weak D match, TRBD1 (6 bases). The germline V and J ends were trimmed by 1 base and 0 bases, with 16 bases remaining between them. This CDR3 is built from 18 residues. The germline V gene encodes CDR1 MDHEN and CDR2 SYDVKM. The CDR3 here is CASSLSPFPDSSGNTIYF. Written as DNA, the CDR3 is TGTGCCAGCAGTTTATCTCCGTTTCCGGACAGCTCTGGAAACACCATATATTTT.

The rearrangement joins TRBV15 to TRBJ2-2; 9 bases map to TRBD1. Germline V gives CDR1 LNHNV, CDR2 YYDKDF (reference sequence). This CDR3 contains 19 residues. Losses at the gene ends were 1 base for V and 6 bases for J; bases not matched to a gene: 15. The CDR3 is CATSRAGGTRDRASGELFF. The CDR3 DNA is TGTGCCACCAGCAGAGCGGGTGGGACGCGGGACAGGGCGTCCGGGGAGCTGTTTTTT.

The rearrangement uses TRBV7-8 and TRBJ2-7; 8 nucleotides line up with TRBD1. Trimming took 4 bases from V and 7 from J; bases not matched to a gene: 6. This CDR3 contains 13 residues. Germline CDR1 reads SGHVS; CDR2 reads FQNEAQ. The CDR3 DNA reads TGTGCCAGCAGCTCGGACAGGGTTGGAGAGCAGTACGTC. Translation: CASSSDRVGEQYV.

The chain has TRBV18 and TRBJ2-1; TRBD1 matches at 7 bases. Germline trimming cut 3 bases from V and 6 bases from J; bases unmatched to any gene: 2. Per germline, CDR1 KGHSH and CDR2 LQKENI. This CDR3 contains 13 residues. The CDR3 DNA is TGTGCCAGCTCACCTTACAGGGGCAATGAGCAGTTCTTC. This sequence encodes CASSPYRGNEQFF.

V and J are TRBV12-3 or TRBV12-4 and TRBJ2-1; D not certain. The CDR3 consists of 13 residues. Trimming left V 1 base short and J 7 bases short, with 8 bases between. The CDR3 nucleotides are TGTGCCAGCAGTTTAGTATCGGGTAATGAGCAGTTCTTC. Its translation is CASSLVSGNEQFF.

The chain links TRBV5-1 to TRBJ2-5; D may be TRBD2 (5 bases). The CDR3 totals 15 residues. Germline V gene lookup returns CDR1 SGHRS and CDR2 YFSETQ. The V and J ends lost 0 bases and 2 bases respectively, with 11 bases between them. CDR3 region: CASSLDEGRQETQYF. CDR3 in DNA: TGCGCCAGCAGCTTGGACGAAGGGAGACAAGAGACCCAGTACTTC.

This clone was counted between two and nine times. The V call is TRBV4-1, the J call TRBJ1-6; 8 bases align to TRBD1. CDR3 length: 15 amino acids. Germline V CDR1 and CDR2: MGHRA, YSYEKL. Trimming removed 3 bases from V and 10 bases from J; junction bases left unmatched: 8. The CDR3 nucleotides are TGCGCCAGCAGCCATAGGACAGGGAATCCCTCACCCCTCCACTTT. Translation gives CASSHRTGNPSPLHF.

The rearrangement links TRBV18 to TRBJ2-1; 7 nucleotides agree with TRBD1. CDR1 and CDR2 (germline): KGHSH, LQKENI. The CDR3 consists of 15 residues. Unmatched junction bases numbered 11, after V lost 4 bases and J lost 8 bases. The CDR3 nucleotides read TGTGCCAGCTCACGCGCCCGGGACAGCCGCGATGAGCAGTTCTTC. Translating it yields CASSRARDSRDEQFF.

In DNA, the CDR3 is TGTGCCAGCAGCTTAGATTCGGGGGGGGATGGCTACACCTTC. Translated: CASSLDSGGDGYTF. The chain recombines TRBV11-2 with TRBJ1-2; weak D call: TRBD1 (5 bases). The CDR3 is 14 amino acids. V was shortened by 0 bases and J by 6 bases, with 11 bases between the two germline ends. Looked up from germline, CDR1 is SGHAT and CDR2 is FQNNGV. Combining the CDR3 with reference TRBV11-2 and TRBJ1-2 gives the whole variable domain EAGVAQSPRYKIIEKRQSVAFWCNPISGHATLYWYQQILGQGPKLLIQFQNNGVVDDSQLPKDRFSAERLKGVDSTLKIQPAKLEDSAVYLCASSLDSGGDGYTFGSGTRLTVV.

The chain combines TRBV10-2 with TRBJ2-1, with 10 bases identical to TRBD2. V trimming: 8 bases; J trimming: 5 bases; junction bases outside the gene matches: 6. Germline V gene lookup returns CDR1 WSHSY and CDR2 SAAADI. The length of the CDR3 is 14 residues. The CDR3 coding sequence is TGCGCCAGCCGCGGACTAGCGGAGAACAATGAGCAGTTCTTC. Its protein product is CASRGLAENNEQFF.

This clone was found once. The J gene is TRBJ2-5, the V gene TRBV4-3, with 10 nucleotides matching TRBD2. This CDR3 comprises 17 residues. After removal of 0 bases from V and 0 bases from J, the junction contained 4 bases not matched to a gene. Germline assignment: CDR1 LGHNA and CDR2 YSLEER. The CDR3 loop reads CASSQDVTSGNQETQYF. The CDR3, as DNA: TGCGCCAGCAGCCAAGATGTCACTAGCGGGAACCAAGAGACCCAGTACTTC.

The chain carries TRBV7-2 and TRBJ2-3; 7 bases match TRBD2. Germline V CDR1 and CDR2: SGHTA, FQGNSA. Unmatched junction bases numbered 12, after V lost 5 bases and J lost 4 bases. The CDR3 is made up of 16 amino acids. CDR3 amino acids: CASSLGGAGSSDTQYF. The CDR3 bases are TGTGCCAGCAGCCTCGGTGGAGCGGGGTCGTCAGATACGCAGTATTTT.